What follows are 9 T cell receptor beta chains derived from one specimen sequenced in a study of T cells in Graves' hyperthyroidism and ophthalmopathy. The source material, RNA transcripts, was used to amplify TCR beta CDR3 regions. Using the HTBI primer set, a first-round RT-PCR was run on the TCR CDR3. TCRdb re-called the multiplex PCR reads through MiXCR, storing one row per CDR3 protein. The table lists 600,000 to 650,000 distinct CDR3 sequences, about a sixth of them singletons. Sequences were obtained from blood. The source of these receptors is a woman younger than 45 with Graves' hyperthyroidism.

This clonotype was seen ten or more times. The V and J genes are TRBV12-3 or TRBV12-4 and TRBJ2-1; 12 bases are a match to TRBD2. The junction had 1 base not matched to a gene; V was cut back by 3 bases and J by 7 bases. The CDR3 contains 14 residues. The chain's CDR3 is CASSLTSGRNEQFF. In nucleotides, the CDR3 is TGTGCCAGCAGTTTGACTAGCGGGAGAAATGAGCAGTTCTTC.

This clonotype occurred a few times. The rearrangement links TRBV29-1 to TRBJ2-7; TRBD1 agrees at 7 bases. V shed 7 bases, J shed 4 bases, and the junction held 10 bases outside the gene matches. CDR3 length equals 13 residues. In germline, CDR1 is SQVTM, CDR2 ANQGSEA. The CDR3: CSAKQGWLYEQYF. The CDR3 DNA follows: TGCAGCGCCAAACAGGGGTGGTTGTACGAGCAGTACTTC.

The gene calls are TRBV18 and TRBJ2-1; TRBD1 might be the D (5 bases). V lost 3 bases, J lost 6 bases, and 18 bases lay in between. CDR3 length: 16 residues. Germline V gene sequence: CDR1 KGHSH, CDR2 LQKENI. CDR3 residues: CASSPLGLQSRNEQFF. Here the CDR3 DNA reads TGTGCCAGCTCACCCCTGGGGCTCCAGTCCCGCAATGAGCAGTTCTTC.

This clonotype was detected many times. The rearrangement links TRBV20-1 to TRBJ2-7, with TRBD2 matching 8 bases. V lost 6 bases and J lost 6; bases outside the gene matches: 16. CDR1 DFQATT and CDR2 SNEGSKA come from the germline V gene (reference sequence). The CDR3 totals 15 residues. The CDR3: CSAQGSGSTRGEQYF. The DNA of the CDR3 is TGCAGTGCCCAAGGGAGCGGGAGTACCCGGGGCGAGCAGTACTTC.

This clonotype was counted between two and nine times. The rearrangement uses TRBV27 and TRBJ2-1; 9 bases are a match to TRBD1. J was trimmed by 9 bases and V by 5 bases; bases with no gene match: 14. The CDR3 spans 16 residues. Germline values: CDR1 MNHEY, CDR2 SMNVEV (reference sequence). For the CDR3, the DNA is TGTGCCAGCAGTCCCCTAGGACAGGGGAGAAAGGGTGAGCAGTTCTTC. Protein sequence: CASSPLGQGRKGEQFF.

This clonotype has a handful of counts. One end of the junction fails to match germline, which may point to a read error. This CDR3 reads CAASGGGAGYGYTF. DNA of the CDR3: TGTGCCGCCAGTGGCGGGGGCGCGGGGTATGGCTACACCTTC. V usage is TRBV24-1 and J usage is TRBJ1-2, with D tentatively TRBD1 (6 bases). The CDR3 is made up of 14 amino acids. CDR1 and CDR2 (germline): KGHDR, SFDVKD.

This clonotype was observed at least ten times. The chain recombines TRBV6-2 or TRBV6-3 with TRBJ2-1; TRBD2 aligns across 11 bases. This CDR3 spans 18 amino acids. J gave up 4 bases and V 7 bases, and 15 bases lay outside the gene matches. CDR1 is MNHEY, CDR2 SVGEGT, per germline. The CDR3 region has the DNA TGTGCCAGCACCTTGAACCCGTTAGCGGGAGGGAGATACAATGAGCAGTTCTTC. It is translated as CASTLNPLAGGRYNEQFF.

This clonotype was found many times. The genes are TRBV20-1 and TRBJ2-1, with D possibly being TRBD1 (6 bases). This CDR3 contains 11 residues. Germline assignment: CDR1 DFQATT and CDR2 SNEGSKA (reference sequence). V was shortened by 3 bases and J by 9 bases, with 9 bases between the two germline ends. The CDR3 spells CSARVDSEQFF. The CDR3 nucleotides read TGCAGTGCTAGGGTGGACAGTGAGCAGTTCTTC.

As to this clonotype: Being one base from a much bigger clone, this may be a read error. V is TRBV5-5 and J is TRBJ2-5, with D possibly TRBD2 on 6 matching bases. This CDR3 is 15 amino acids long. In germline, CDR1 is SGHKS, CDR2 YYEKEE (reference sequence). Trimming pared 4 bases from V and 7 bases from J, leaving 20 bases between. CDR3 residues: CASSHGNQYGGTQYF. The CDR3 DNA sequence: TGTGCCAGCAGCCACGGTAACCAGTACGGGGGGACCCAGTACTTC.